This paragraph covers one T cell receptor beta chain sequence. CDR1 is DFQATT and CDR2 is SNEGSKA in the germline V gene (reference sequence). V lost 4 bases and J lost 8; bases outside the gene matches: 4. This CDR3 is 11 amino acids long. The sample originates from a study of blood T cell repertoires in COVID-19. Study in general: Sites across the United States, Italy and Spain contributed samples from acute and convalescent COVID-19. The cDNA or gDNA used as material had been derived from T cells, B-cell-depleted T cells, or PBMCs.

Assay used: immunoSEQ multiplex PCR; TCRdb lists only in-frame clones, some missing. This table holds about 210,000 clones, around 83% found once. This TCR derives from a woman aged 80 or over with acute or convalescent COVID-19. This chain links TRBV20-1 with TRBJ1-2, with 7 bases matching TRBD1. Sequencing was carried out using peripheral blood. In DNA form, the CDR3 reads TGCAGTGCTACCCCGGGACAGGGCTACACCTTC. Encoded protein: CSATPGQGYTF.